The 11 T cell receptor beta chains below all came from one sample that was sequenced in a study of siplizumab effects on memory and regulatory T cells. The protocol was immunoSEQ multiplex PCR, while the TCRdb copy is restricted to in-frame clones and leaves out a portion. Of about 100,000 clones listed, 94% are singletons. Source material: non-Treg CD4+ T cells sorted from blood. Receptor source: a human donor in good health.

The J gene is TRBJ1-4, the V gene TRBV27; no definite D call. The CDR3 runs 15 residues. V lost 3 bases and J lost 0, with 8 bases in between. Germline lookup yields CDR1 MNHEY and CDR2 SMNVEV (reference sequence). DNA for the CDR3: TGTGCCAGCAGTTTCGGGGATGCAACTAATGAAAAACTGTTTTTT. Its protein product is CASSFGDATNEKLFF.

This clone was seen once. The V and J genes are TRBV5-6 and TRBJ1-1; no reliable D call. The CDR3 covers 15 residues. Germline CDR1 reads SGHDT; CDR2 reads YYEEEE. The V end lost 0 bases, the J end lost 2 bases, and 11 bases lay between the germline ends. The CDR3 DNA is TGTGCCAGCAGCTTGGACCACGGAAGAAACACTGAAGCTTTCTTT. Its translation: CASSLDHGRNTEAFF.

The chain recombines TRBV27 with TRBJ2-7; D is uncertain. Germline CDR1 MNHEY, CDR2 SMNVEV (reference sequence). This CDR3 region has 14 residues. The V end was cut by 8 bases, the J end by 2 bases, with 16 bases between. The DNA for the CDR3 is TGTGCCAGCCGTGGGGTGGGGAAGACCTACGAGCAGTACTTC. Its protein is CASRGVGKTYEQYF.

The chain has TRBV9 and TRBJ2-3; TRBD2 agrees at 8 bases. The CDR3 extends over 15 amino acids. Germline V lookup: CDR1 SGDLS, CDR2 YYNGEE. J was trimmed by 6 bases and V by 1 base; bases with no gene match: 7. CDR3 residues: CASSVQAGVADTQYF. CDR3 coding DNA: TGTGCCAGCAGCGTACAAGCGGGAGTTGCGGATACGCAGTATTTT.

The rearrangement links TRBV11-2 to TRBJ2-5; D gene unclear. Per the germline V gene, CDR1 is SGHAT and CDR2 is FQNNGV. V shed 1 base and J shed 5 bases, with 5 bases lying between them. The CDR3 is made up of 12 amino acids. CDR3 coding DNA: TGTGCCAGCAGCTTAGGGGCCGAGACCCAGTACTTC. Amino acid sequence: CASSLGAETQYF.

The chain couples TRBV4-2 to TRBJ2-7, with no clear D. V dropped 1 base and J dropped 1 base, with 8 bases sitting between them. Germline V gene lookup returns CDR1 LGHNA and CDR2 YNFKEQ. CDR3 size: 14 residues. Here the CDR3 reads CASSQVLGSYEQYF. The CDR3 DNA is TGTGCCAGCAGCCAAGTGTTAGGATCCTACGAGCAGTACTTC.

The genes are TRBV10-3 and TRBJ2-7, with D tentatively TRBD2 (5 bases). Germline CDR1 reads ENHRY; CDR2 reads SYGVKD. The length of the CDR3 is 12 residues. Trimming shortened V by 2 bases and J by 7 bases, and 9 bases separated the two germline ends. CDR3 protein: CAISEAPGEQYF. DNA of the CDR3: TGTGCCATCAGTGAGGCCCCGGGGGAGCAGTACTTC.

This chain uses TRBV29-1 with TRBJ2-1; D may be TRBD1 (5 bases). Trimming removed 2 bases from V and 9 bases from J, with 14 bases in between. CDR1 is SQVTM, CDR2 ANQGSEA, per germline. The CDR3 extends over 13 amino acids. The CDR3: CSVESMGQGEQFF. CDR3 coding DNA: TGCAGCGTTGAATCAATGGGGCAGGGTGAGCAGTTCTTC.

The genes are TRBV5-4 and TRBJ1-4, with D possibly matching TRBD1 (5 bases). Between the trimmed V and J ends, which lost 2 bases and 6 bases, there was a span of 11 bases. Germline values: CDR1 SGHNT, CDR2 YYREEE (reference sequence). This CDR3 spans 14 amino acids. The CDR3 nucleotides are TGTGCCAGCAGCTTATCGGGGGGTTATGAAAAACTGTTTTTT. Its translation: CASSLSGGYEKLFF. Looking up the rest from reference TRBV5-4 and TRBJ1-4 gives the full variable domain: ETGVTQSPTHLIKTRGQQVTLRCSSQSGHNTVSWYQQALGQGPQFIFQYYREEENGRGNFPPRFSGLQFPNYSSELNVNALELDDSALYLCASSLSGGYEKLFFGSGTQLSVL.

This chain connects TRBV6-4 to TRBJ1-2; tentatively, D is TRBD1 (5 bases). The CDR3 has 14 amino acids. CDR1 MRHNA and CDR2 SNTAGT come from the germline V gene. Trimming pared 3 bases from V and 2 bases from J, leaving 10 bases between. CDR3 sequence: CASSEMAGNYGYTF. CDR3 nucleotides: TGTGCCAGCAGTGAAATGGCAGGGAACTATGGCTACACCTTC.

The J gene is TRBJ1-5, the V gene TRBV7-9; D is perhaps TRBD1 (5 bases). Trimming took 4 bases from V and 3 from J, leaving 10 bases between them. The CDR3 has 14 residues. CDR1 is SEHNR and CDR2 is FQNEAQ in the germline V gene (reference sequence). CDR3 sequence reads: CASSSTGYNQPQHF. The CDR3 nucleotides are TGTGCCAGCAGCTCAACAGGTTACAATCAGCCCCAGCATTTT.